This TCR beta chain originates from a study of PD-1 blockade in mismatch repair-deficient tumors. The sample holds one count of this clone. Only in-frame clones appear in the TCRdb table, and some are missing; sequencing was by immunoSEQ multiplex PCR. The sample contains some 130,000 clones, almost 90% of which appear only once. CDR3 length equals 16 residues. After removal of 0 bases from V and 0 bases from J, the junction contained 5 bases not matched to a gene. From germline, CDR1 is MNHNY and CDR2 SVGAGI (reference sequence). This receptor was identified in an adult with mismatch repair-deficient cancer. Sequencing was performed on peripheral blood, taken just under 74 weeks after starting pembrolizumab. The chain combines TRBV6-6 with TRBJ2-7; TRBD1 matches 7 bases. The CDR3 nucleotides read TGTGCCAGCAGTTACTCTCTGACAGGGAGCTCCTACGAGCAGTACTTC. This translates into CASSYSLTGSSYEQYF.